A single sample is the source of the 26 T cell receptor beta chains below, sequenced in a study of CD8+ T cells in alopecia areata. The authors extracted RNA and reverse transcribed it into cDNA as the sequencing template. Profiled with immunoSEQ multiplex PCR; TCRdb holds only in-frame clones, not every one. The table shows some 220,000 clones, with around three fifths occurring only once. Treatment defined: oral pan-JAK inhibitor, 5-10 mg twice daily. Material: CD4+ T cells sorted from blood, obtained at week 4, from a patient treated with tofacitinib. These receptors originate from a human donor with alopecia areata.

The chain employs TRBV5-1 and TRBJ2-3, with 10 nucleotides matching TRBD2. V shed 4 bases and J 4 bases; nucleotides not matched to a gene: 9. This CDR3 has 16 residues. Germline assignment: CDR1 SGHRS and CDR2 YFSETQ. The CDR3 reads CASSPTQRGGSDTQYF. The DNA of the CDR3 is TGCGCCAGCAGCCCCACACAGCGGGGGGGATCAGATACGCAGTATTTT.

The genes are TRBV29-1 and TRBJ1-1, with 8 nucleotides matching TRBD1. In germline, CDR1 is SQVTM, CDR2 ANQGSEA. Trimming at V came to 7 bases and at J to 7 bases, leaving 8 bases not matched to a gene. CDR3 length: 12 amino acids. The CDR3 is CSATLGQVEAFF. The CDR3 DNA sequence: TGCAGCGCCACACTGGGACAGGTTGAAGCTTTCTTT.

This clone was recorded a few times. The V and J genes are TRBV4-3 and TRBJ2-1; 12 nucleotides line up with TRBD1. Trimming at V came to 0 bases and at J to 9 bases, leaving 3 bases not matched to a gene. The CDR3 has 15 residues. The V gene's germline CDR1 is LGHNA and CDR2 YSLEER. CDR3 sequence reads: CASSQEGQGAFEQFF. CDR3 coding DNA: TGCGCCAGCAGCCAAGAGGGACAGGGGGCGTTTGAGCAGTTCTTC.

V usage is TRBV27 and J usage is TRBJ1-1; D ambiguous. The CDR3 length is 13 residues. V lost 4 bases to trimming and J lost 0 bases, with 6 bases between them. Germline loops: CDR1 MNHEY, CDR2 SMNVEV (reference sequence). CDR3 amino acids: CASSSIMNTEAFF. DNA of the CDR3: TGTGCCAGCAGTTCTATTATGAACACTGAAGCTTTCTTT.

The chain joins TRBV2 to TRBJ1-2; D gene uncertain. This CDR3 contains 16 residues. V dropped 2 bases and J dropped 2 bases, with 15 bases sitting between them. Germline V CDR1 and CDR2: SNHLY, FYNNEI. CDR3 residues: CASSEWLIDTNYGYTF. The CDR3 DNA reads TGTGCCAGCAGTGAATGGTTAATAGACACGAACTATGGCTACACCTTC.

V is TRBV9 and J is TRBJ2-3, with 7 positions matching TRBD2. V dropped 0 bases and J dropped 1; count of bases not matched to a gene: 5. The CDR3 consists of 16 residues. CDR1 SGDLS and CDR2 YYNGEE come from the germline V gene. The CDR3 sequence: CASSVGISGGTDTQYF. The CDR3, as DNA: TGTGCCAGCAGCGTAGGAATCAGCGGGGGCACAGATACGCAGTATTTT.

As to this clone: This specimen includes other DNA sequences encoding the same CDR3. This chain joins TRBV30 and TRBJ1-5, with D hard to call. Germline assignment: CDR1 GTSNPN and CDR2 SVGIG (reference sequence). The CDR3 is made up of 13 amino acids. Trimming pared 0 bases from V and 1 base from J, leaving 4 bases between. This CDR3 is CAWSVQSNQPQHF. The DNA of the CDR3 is TGTGCCTGGAGTGTACAAAGCAATCAGCCCCAGCATTTT.

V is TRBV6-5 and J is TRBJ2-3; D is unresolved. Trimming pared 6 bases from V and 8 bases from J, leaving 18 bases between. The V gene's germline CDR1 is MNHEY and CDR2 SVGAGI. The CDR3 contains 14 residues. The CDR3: CASSYYFGHSTQYF. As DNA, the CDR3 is TGTGCCAGCAGCTATTACTTCGGGCATAGTACGCAGTATTTT.

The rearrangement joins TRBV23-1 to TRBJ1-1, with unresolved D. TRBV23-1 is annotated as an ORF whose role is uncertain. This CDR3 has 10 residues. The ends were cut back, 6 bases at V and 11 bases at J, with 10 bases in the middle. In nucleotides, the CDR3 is TGCGCCAGCAGCCCCCCCGGTGCTTTCTTT. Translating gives CASSPPGAFF.

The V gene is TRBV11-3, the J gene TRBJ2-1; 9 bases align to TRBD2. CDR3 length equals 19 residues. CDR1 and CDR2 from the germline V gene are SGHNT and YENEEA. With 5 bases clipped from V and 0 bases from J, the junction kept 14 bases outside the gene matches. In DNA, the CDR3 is TGTGCCAGCAGCCCCCGGGGAGCGGGGGGCCCTCGCTCCTACAATGAGCAGTTCTTC. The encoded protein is CASSPRGAGGPRSYNEQFF.

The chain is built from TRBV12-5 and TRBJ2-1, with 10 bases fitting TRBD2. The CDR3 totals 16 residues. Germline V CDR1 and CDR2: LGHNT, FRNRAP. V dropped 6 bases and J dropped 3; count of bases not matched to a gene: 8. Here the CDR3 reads CASGKTVAGGYNEQFF. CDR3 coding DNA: TGTGCTAGTGGAAAGACTGTAGCGGGGGGCTACAATGAGCAGTTCTTC.

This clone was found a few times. The CDR3 sequence: CASSSRRAGEYEQYF. In DNA, the CDR3 is TGTGCCAGCAGCTCCCGTCGGGCGGGGGAGTACGAGCAGTACTTC. The V gene is TRBV7-2, the J gene TRBJ2-7; TRBD2 agrees at 7 bases. Germline V gene sequence: CDR1 SGHTA, CDR2 FQGNSA. The J segment lost 4 bases and the V segment lost 4 bases, leaving 10 bases of the junction unmatched. The CDR3 sequence is 15 residues long.

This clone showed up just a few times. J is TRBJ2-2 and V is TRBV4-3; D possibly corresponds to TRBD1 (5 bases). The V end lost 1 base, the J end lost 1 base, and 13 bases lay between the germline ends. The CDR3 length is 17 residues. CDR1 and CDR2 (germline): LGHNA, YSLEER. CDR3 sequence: CASSQGAQRGNTGELFF. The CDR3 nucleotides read TGCGCCAGCAGCCAAGGGGCCCAAAGGGGGAACACCGGGGAGCTGTTTTTT.

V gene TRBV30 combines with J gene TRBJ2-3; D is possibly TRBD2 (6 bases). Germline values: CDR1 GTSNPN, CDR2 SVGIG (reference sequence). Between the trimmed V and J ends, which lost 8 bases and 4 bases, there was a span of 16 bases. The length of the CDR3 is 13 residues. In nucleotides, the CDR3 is TGTGCCGGGCGGGGCGCCACCCCAGATACGCAGTATTTT. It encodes CAGRGATPDTQYF.

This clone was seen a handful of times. The CDR3 DNA follows: TGCGCCAGCAGCCCGGACGGAACCTCCTATAATTCACCCCTCCACTTT. Its translation is CASSPDGTSYNSPLHF. This rearrangement joins TRBV5-1 to TRBJ1-6; D is ambiguous. The length of the CDR3 is 16 residues. CDR1 is SGHRS, CDR2 YFSETQ, per germline. Trimming removed 4 bases from V and 0 bases from J, with 11 bases in between.

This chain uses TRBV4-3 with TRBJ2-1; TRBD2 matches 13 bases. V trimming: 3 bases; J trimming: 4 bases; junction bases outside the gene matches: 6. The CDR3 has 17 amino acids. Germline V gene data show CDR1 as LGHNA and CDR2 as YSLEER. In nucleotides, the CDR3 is TGCGCCAGCAGCCAGGTCAGGACTAGCGGGGGTTACAATGAGCAGTTCTTC. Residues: CASSQVRTSGGYNEQFF.

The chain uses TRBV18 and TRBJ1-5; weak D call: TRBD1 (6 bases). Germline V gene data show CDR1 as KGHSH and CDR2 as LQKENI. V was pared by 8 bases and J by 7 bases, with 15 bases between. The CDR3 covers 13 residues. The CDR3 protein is CASPTRGYQPQHF. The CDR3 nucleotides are TGTGCCAGCCCGACCAGGGGTTACCAGCCCCAGCATTTT.

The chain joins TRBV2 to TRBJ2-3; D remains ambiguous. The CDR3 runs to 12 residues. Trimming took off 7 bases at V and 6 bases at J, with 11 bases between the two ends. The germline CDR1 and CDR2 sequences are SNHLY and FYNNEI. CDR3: CASTPVGDTQYF. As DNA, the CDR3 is TGTGCCAGCACACCGGTAGGGGATACGCAGTATTTT.

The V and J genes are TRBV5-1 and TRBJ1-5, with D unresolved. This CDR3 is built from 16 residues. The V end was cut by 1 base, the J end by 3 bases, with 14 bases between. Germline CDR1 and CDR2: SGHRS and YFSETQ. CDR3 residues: CASSLTGEGNNQPQHF. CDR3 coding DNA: TGCGCCAGCAGCTTGACTGGGGAAGGAAACAATCAGCCCCAGCATTTT.

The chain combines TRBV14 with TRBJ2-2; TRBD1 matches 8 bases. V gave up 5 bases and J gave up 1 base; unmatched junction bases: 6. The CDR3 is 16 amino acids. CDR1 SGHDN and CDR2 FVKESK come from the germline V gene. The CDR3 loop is CASSFGQGVNTGELFF. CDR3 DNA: TGTGCCAGCAGCTTTGGACAGGGAGTGAACACCGGGGAGCTGTTTTTT.

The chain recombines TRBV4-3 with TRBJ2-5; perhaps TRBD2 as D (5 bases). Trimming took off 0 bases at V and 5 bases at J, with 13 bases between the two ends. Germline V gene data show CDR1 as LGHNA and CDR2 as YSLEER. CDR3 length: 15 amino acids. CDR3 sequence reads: CASSQEEGRVETQYF. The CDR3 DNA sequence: TGCGCCAGCAGCCAAGAAGAGGGAAGAGTTGAGACCCAGTACTTC.

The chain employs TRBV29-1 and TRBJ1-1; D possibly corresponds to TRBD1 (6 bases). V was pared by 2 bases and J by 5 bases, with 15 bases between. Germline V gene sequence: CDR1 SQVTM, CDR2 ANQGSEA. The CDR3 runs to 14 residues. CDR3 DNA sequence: TGCAGCGTTGAAAGGGGGACCGATCGGACTGAAGCTTTCTTT. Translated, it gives CSVERGTDRTEAFF.

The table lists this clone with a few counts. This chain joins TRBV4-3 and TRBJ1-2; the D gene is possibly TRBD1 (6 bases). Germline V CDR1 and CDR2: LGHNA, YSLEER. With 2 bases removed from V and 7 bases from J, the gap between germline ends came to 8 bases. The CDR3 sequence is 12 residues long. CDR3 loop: CASSQLGAGYTF. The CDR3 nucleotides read TGCGCCAGCAGCCAATTGGGGGCTGGCTACACCTTC.

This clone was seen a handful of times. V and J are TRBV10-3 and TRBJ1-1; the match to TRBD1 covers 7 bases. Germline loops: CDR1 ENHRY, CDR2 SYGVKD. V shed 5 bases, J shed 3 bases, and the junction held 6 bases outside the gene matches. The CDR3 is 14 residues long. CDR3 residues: CAISLRQGDTEAFF. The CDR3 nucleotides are TGTGCCATCAGTCTTCGACAGGGAGACACTGAAGCTTTCTTT.

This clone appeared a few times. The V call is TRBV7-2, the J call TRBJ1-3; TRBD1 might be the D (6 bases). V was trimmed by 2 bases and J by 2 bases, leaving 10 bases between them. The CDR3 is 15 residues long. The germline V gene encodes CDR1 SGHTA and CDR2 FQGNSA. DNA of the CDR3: TGTGCCAGCAGCTTAAGGGGACAACCTGGAAACACCATATATTTT. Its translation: CASSLRGQPGNTIYF.

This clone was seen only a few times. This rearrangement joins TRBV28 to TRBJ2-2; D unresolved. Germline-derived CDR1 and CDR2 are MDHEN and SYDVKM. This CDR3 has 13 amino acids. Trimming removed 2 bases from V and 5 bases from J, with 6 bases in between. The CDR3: CASSLLGTGELFF. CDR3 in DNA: TGTGCCAGCAGTTTACTGGGGACCGGGGAGCTGTTTTTT.